A selection of T cell receptor beta chains follows, all from one sample in a study of preoperative IRX-2 immunotherapy in early breast cancer. This table comes from immunoSEQ multiplex PCR, and its TCRdb copy is limited to in-frame clones, with some not included. The sample records thousands of clones, 60% to 85% being singletons. This material consisted of tumor tissue, taken before IRX-2 immunotherapy. The origin of the receptors is a human donor with breast cancer. CDR3s include the opening cysteine and the closing phenylalanine or tryptophan. A D gene is named only where the DNA matches it firmly. Size values are once, few and many counts, or a class for expanded clones, and some rows have none.

NA	TRBV6-8	TRBJ1-4	TRBD1	TGTGCCATCAGCAAGGGGGCGGCTAATGAAAAACTGTTTTTT	CAISKGAANEKLFF
NA	TRBV29-1	TRBJ1-2	NA	TGCAGCGTTGAGGAGGGGCTGAACGGCTACACCTTC	CSVEEGLNGYTF
NA	TRBV19	TRBJ1-1	NA	TGTGCCAGTAGTCTCCGTCCCCAGGGAGGAAGGACTGAAGCTTTCTTT	CASSLRPQGGRTEAFF
NA	TRBV19	TRBJ2-1	TRBD1	TGTGCCAGTAGAGACTCAACAGGGGGCAAGTGGCATGAGCAGTTCTTC	CASRDSTGGKWHEQFF
NA	TRBV19	TRBJ1-1	NA	TGTGCCAGTAAAAGGGGGGGCGATCACACTGAAGCTTTCTTT	CASKRGGDHTEAFF
NA	TRBV6-8	TRBJ2-7	TRBD1	TGTGCCAGCAGTTTTATGGGACAGGGGGGAAGCTACGAGCAGTACTTC	CASSFMGQGGSYEQYF
NA	TRBV6-8	TRBJ2-7	NA	TGTGCCAGCAGTCCCGAGGGGGGGCTGCTCGAGCAGTACTTC	CASSPEGGLLEQYF
NA	TRBV11-3	TRBJ1-4	NA	TGTGCCAGCAGCTTATACGGTAACCCGGAAAAACTGTTTTTT	CASSLYGNPEKLFF
NA	TRBV19	TRBJ2-2	TRBD1	TGTGCCAGTAGACCCGGGACAGTGAACACCGGGGAGCTGTTTTTT	CASRPGTVNTGELFF
NA	TRBV19	TRBJ2-7	NA	TGTGCCAGTAGTATAGTCGGACTACCTGACCAGTACTTC	CASSIVGLPDQYF
NA	TRBV5-1	TRBJ2-3	NA	TGCGCCAGCAGCTTGGCCGGTAGGGGTGATACGCAGTATTTT	CASSLAGRGDTQYF
NA	TRBV6-8	TRBJ1-5	NA	TGTGCCAGCAGTTACAATCGGACAGCAAGGAAGGCCTGCAATCAGCCCCAGCATTTT	CASSYNRTARKACNQPQHF
NA	TRBV16	TRBJ1-2	NA	TGTGCCAGCAGCCAAGCCATCAGAGGCTATGGCTACACCTTC	CASSQAIRGYGYTF
NA	TRBV19	TRBJ2-1	TRBD2	TGTGCCAGTAGTATGGGGTTACTAGCGGGCCTTACGAGCTCCTACAATGAGCAGTTCTTC	CASSMGLLAGLTSSYNEQFF
NA	TRBV19	TRBJ1-3	NA	TGTGCCAGTAGTCCGACGGCAAACACCATATATTTT	CASSPTANTIYF
NA	TRBV6-8	TRBJ1-6	TRBD1	TGTGCCAGCAGCAGTTCTAGACAGGGTCATTCACCCCTCCACTTT	CASSSSRQGHSPLHF
few	TRBV12-5	TRBJ1-2	NA	TGTGCCAGCACCACCATGGACAGTCCACCTAACTATGGCTACACCTTC	CASTTMDSPPNYGYTF
NA	TRBV5-1	TRBJ2-7	NA	TGCGCCAGCAGCTTGATGGAAGCGGGTGTGTACGAGCAGTACTTC	CASSLMEAGVYEQYF
NA	TRBV30	TRBJ1-1	TRBD1	TGTGCCTGGAGTTTACTCGACAGGGATGGAGCTGAAGCTTTCTTT	CAWSLLDRDGAEAFF
NA	TRBV6-8	TRBJ2-6	NA	TGTGCCAGCAGCGGGGGACACTCTGGGGCCAACGTCCTGACTTTC	CASSGGHSGANVLTF
NA	TRBV5-1	TRBJ1-2	NA	TGCGCCAGCAGCCGGCTGGGGCAGGGGAATAATGGCTACACCTTC	CASSRLGQGNNGYTF
NA	TRBV12-5	TRBJ1-2	NA	TGTGCCATAAGGGTTTCCTATGGCTACACCTTC	CAIRVSYGYTF
NA	TRBV28	TRBJ2-7	NA	TGTGCCAGCAGTCCGGAAGGACAGGGAGGGTACTACGAGCAGTACTTC	CASSPEGQGGYYEQYF
NA	TRBV29-1	TRBJ2-7	NA	TGCAGCGTTGGAGGGAAAGGTGTAGGGTACGAGCAGTACTTC	CSVGGKGVGYEQYF
NA	TRBV14	TRBJ2-1	TRBD2	TGTGCCAGCAGCCAAGATTTTGGCCTAGCGGGGGTGGCCTACAATGAGCAGTTCTTC	CASSQDFGLAGVAYNEQFF
NA	TRBV7-5	TRBJ1-4	NA	TGTGCCAGCAGCTCCCGATACGGGGGTAATGAAAAACTGTTTTTT	CASSSRYGGNEKLFF